This TCR beta chain was observed in a study of low-dose radiotherapy and immunotherapy resistance in tumors. As concerns this clonotype: This probably arose from a read error, given a far larger clone one base away.

Covering alpha and beta chains, TRAV- and TRBV-specific primers were used for the first-strand cDNA. For amplifying TCRs, the PCR ran for around 20 cycles with Phusion, which was used together with a constant-region primer and the adapter on the V primers. TCRdb passed the reads through MiXCR, listing each CDR3 protein once. Of some 100,000 distinct CDR3 sequences in the sample, under 25% were seen once. Time point reported: after trial treatment. Documented treatment: LDRT plus nivolumab, ipilimumab, low-dose cyclophosphamide and aspirin (RACIN trial). The receptor's source is a female donor with ovarian cancer. The sequencing used PBMCs, collected after low-dose radiotherapy plus immunotherapy.

The CDR3 region has the DNA TGTGCCAGCAGTACCCCTAGCGGGAGGGCCTGGGAGCAGTACTTC. Protein sequence: CASSTPSGRAWEQYF. This rearrangement joins TRBV6-8 to TRBJ2-7, with 12 bases that match TRBD2. V trimming: 5 bases; J trimming: 7 bases; junction bases outside the gene matches: 9. CDR1 MNHGY and CDR2 SAAAGT come from the germline V gene. The CDR3 sequence is 15 residues long.